This record covers a single T cell receptor beta chain. Its antigen is unknown. The ends lost 3 bases at V and 5 bases at J; junction bases unmatched: 9. Germline V gene data show CDR1 as ENHRY and CDR2 as SYGVKD. This CDR3 region has 16 residues. This entry comes from a study of T-cell reconstitution after alpha-beta-depleted transplantation in children. General study results and limits: Where alpha-beta T cells came from about two months after transplant was reportedly several hundred expanded graft clones. Among T cells one year after transplant, newly produced cells accounted for most counts and diversity.

Preparation of the TCRbeta library used unique molecular identifiers. Each CDR3 protein gets one entry after TCRdb re-called the PCR reads with MiXCR. This table has fewer than 700,000 distinct CDR3 sequences, about an eighth appearing once. The sequencing used PBMCs, mostly from graft donor cells, collected 360 days after TCRalphabeta/CD19-depleted stem cell transplant. The rearrangement uses TRBV10-3 and TRBJ2-5, with 10 bases matching TRBD1. This clonotype was sampled from a male patient aged 10 to 17 who had a stem cell transplant for acute myeloid leukemia, so the T cells may come from the graft donor. The CDR3, as DNA: TGTGCCATCAGTGAAAGAGACAGGGGGCAGGGGGAGACCCAGTACTTC. Amino acid sequence: CAISERDRGQGETQYF.